This passage covers 16 T cell receptor beta chains from one sample sequenced in a study of blood T cell repertoires in COVID-19. Method: immunoSEQ multiplex PCR; TCRdb's copy keeps in-frame clones and lacks some. The sample lists over 250,000 clones; about 80% were seen once. Sequencing input: peripheral blood. Receptors originate from a woman aged 80 or over with acute or convalescent COVID-19.

This clone has a handful of counts. This rearrangement joins TRBV6-1 to TRBJ1-6; no reliable D call. The CDR3 extends over 14 amino acids. Germline V gene lookup returns CDR1 MNHNS and CDR2 SASEGT. V lost 0 bases and J lost 9, with 9 bases in between. The CDR3 loop reads CASSEAVRFSPLHF. The DNA of the CDR3 is TGTGCCAGCAGTGAAGCCGTCCGGTTTTCACCCCTCCACTTT.

The CDR3 spells CASIGQGVGELFF. Written as DNA, the CDR3 is TGTGCCAGCATCGGACAGGGGGTCGGGGAGCTGTTTTTT. The chain links TRBV2 to TRBJ2-2, with 10 bases matching TRBD1. Germline V gene lookup returns CDR1 SNHLY and CDR2 FYNNEI. CDR3 length: 13 residues. V was pared by 7 bases and J by 7 bases, with 3 bases of the junction left unmatched.

With regard to this clone: Since the CDR3 does not end with the conserved phenylalanine or tryptophan, this likely comes from a read error. Because the CDR3's place on the DNA is in doubt, the DNA is left out and the CDR3 is given as listed by TCRdb. CDR3 loop: CATSTKRDRERAI. The chain employs TRBV24-1 and TRBJ1-2; the table gives TRBD1 as D, unverified against the DNA. CDR1 and CDR2 (germline): KGHDR, SFDVKD. The CDR3 adds up to 13 amino acids, both ends counted.

J is TRBJ2-7 and V is TRBV4-1, with 10 bases matching TRBD1. The CDR3 has 18 residues. V lost 1 base to trimming and J lost 7 bases; unmatched junction nucleotides: 16. Germline V gene lookup returns CDR1 MGHRA and CDR2 YSYEKL. The CDR3 coding sequence is TGCGCCAGCAGCCAAGGCAGGGGAAGGACAGGGGGACCCCTGGAGCAGTACTTC. As protein: CASSQGRGRTGGPLEQYF.

The count of this clone is one. The rearrangement joins TRBV20-1 to TRBJ2-1, with no clear D. The CDR3 loop spans 14 amino acids. Germline V gene data show CDR1 as DFQATT and CDR2 as SNEGSKA (reference sequence). V lost 3 bases and J 0 bases, leaving 9 bases between the germline ends. Written as DNA, the CDR3 is TGCAGTGCTAGTCGTGTAAACTCCTACAATGAGCAGTTCTTC. Translation: CSASRVNSYNEQFF.

Only a few counts were recorded for this clone. The identical CDR3 is also encoded by other nucleotide sequences in the sample. The rearrangement links TRBV6-6 to TRBJ2-1; possible D gene TRBD1, 6 bases. This CDR3 region has 14 residues. The V gene lost 7 bases and the J gene lost 1 base, with 11 bases spanning the gap. Per the germline V gene, CDR1 is MNHNY and CDR2 is SVGAGI (reference sequence). CDR3 in amino acids: CASKAGESYNEQFF. The CDR3 DNA sequence: TGTGCCAGCAAAGCAGGGGAATCCTACAATGAGCAGTTCTTC.

The CDR3 DNA sequence: TGTGCCAGCAGTTTCCGGGGGTACAATGAGCAGTTCTTC. Its protein product is CASSFRGYNEQFF. This rearrangement joins TRBV27 to TRBJ2-1, with D perhaps matching TRBD2 (6 bases). CDR1 and CDR2 (germline): MNHEY, SMNVEV (reference sequence). CDR3 length equals 13 residues. V was shortened by 3 bases and J by 4 bases, with 7 bases between the two germline ends.

A single count supports this clone. The chain combines TRBV19 with TRBJ2-7; 14 bases fit TRBD2. V shed 7 bases, J shed 4 bases, and the junction held 9 bases outside the gene matches. Germline V gene sequence: CDR1 LNHDA, CDR2 SQIVND (reference sequence). There are 16 residues in the CDR3. CDR3 sequence reads: CASTQTGTSGSYEQYF. The CDR3 nucleotides are TGTGCCAGTACCCAAACCGGGACTAGCGGGAGTTACGAGCAGTACTTC.

The chain carries TRBV5-1 and TRBJ1-5, with D uncertain. Between the trimmed V and J ends, which lost 0 bases and 6 bases, there was a span of 7 bases. The V gene's germline CDR1 is SGHRS and CDR2 YFSETQ. The CDR3 is made up of 13 amino acids. CDR3 sequence (DNA): TGCGCCAGCAGCTTGGGAATGAGTCAGCCCCAGCATTTT. Its translation is CASSLGMSQPQHF.

The chain carries TRBV5-6 and TRBJ2-1; 14 bases fit TRBD2. This CDR3 has 16 amino acids. Germline CDR1 SGHDT, CDR2 YYEEEE. The V and J ends lost 0 bases and 7 bases, in that order; junction bases with no gene match: 3. CDR3 amino acids: CASSLGLAGGPNEQFF. DNA of the CDR3: TGTGCCAGCAGCTTGGGACTAGCGGGAGGGCCTAATGAGCAGTTCTTC.

In this sample, this clone turned up once. The chain carries TRBV5-6 and TRBJ1-3; 7 bases line up with TRBD1. The CDR3 spans 15 residues. V gave up 4 bases and J gave up 8 bases; unmatched junction bases: 12. The germline CDR1 and CDR2 sequences are SGHDT and YYEEEE. The chain's CDR3 is CASSQLGTAPDTIYF. Written as DNA, the CDR3 is TGTGCCAGCAGCCAGCTCGGGACAGCTCCTGACACCATATATTTT.

In DNA, the CDR3 is TGTGCCAGCAGCTTGATCGGCAGGGGGAGCACAGATACGCAGTATTTT. This gives the protein CASSLIGRGSTDTQYF. This chain links TRBV5-8 with TRBJ2-3; TRBD1 matches at 7 bases. The CDR3 totals 16 residues. J gave up 0 bases and V 1 base, and 5 bases lay outside the gene matches. Germline V lookup: CDR1 SGHTS, CDR2 YDEGEE.

This chain links TRBV18 with TRBJ2-5, with TRBD1 as a possible D gene (7 bases). There are 14 residues in the CDR3. Trimming shortened V by 5 bases and J by 5 bases, and 15 bases separated the two germline ends. Germline-derived CDR1 and CDR2 are KGHSH and LQKENI. The CDR3 is CASSSFSGGETQYF. CDR3 coding DNA: TGTGCCAGCTCATCATTTTCAGGGGGGGAGACCCAGTACTTC. Full variable domain (outside the CDR3, taken from reference TRBV18 and TRBJ2-5): NAGVMQNPRHLVRRRGQEARLRCSPMKGHSHVYWYRQLPEEGLKFMVYLQKENIIDESGMPKERFSAEFPKEGPSILRIQQVVRGDSAAYFCASSSFSGGETQYFGPGTRLLVL.

V usage is TRBV10-3 and J usage is TRBJ1-2, with D tentatively TRBD1 (6 bases). The CDR3 runs 14 residues. V lost 4 bases, J lost 4 bases, and 13 bases lay in between. Per germline, CDR1 ENHRY and CDR2 SYGVKD. The DNA for the CDR3 is TGTGCCATCAGTGGAACGGACAGTTCCTATGGCTACACCTTC. It codes for CAISGTDSSYGYTF.

This clone was picked up one time. This rearrangement joins TRBV7-9 to TRBJ1-6, with TRBD1 matching 9 bases. With V trimmed by 5 bases and J by 5 bases, 7 bases remained unmatched. This CDR3 comprises 16 residues. Germline V gene lookup returns CDR1 SEHNR and CDR2 FQNEAQ (reference sequence). The CDR3 sequence: CASSAGTGLDNSPLHF. DNA of the CDR3: TGTGCCAGCAGCGCCGGGACAGGGCTCGATAATTCACCCCTCCACTTT.

The chain employs TRBV25-1 and TRBJ1-3; 9 nucleotides agree with TRBD1. This CDR3 contains 16 residues. Unmatched junction bases numbered 7, after V lost 5 bases and J lost 2 bases. CDR1 and CDR2 (germline): MGHDK, SYGVNS. CDR3 in DNA: TGTGCCAGCAGTCCCGGGGGACAGGGAGCTGGAAACACCATATATTTT. Encoded protein: CASSPGGQGAGNTIYF. Full variable domain (rest looked up from reference TRBV25-1 and TRBJ1-3): EADIYQTPRYLVIGTGKKITLECSQTMGHDKMYWYQQDPGMELHLIHYSYGVNSTEKGDLSSESTVSRIRTEHFPLTLESARPSHTSQYLCASSPGGQGAGNTIYFGEGSWLTVV.